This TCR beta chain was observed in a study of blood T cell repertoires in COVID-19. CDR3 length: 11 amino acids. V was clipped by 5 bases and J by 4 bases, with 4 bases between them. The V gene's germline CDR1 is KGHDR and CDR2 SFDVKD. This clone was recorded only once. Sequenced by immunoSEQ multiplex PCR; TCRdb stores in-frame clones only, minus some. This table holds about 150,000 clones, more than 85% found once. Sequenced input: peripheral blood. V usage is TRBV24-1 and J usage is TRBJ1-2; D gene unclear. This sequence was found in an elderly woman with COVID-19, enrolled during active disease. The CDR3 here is CATSGGYGYTF. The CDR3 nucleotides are TGTGCCACCAGTGGAGGCTATGGCTACACCTTC.